This TCR beta chain came from a study of cytomegalovirus exposure and HLA in healthy donors. This clone was observed a few times. The antigen is not known. The CDR3 covers 11 residues. The V end was cut by 4 bases, the J end by 11 bases, with 12 bases between. CDR1 SGHRS and CDR2 YFSETQ come from the germline V gene. Overall study findings and caveats: Across donors, presence/absence analyses took sequencing depth to be roughly uniform. The authors later linked a missense DCLRE1C variant to TCR beta V- and J-gene trimming. Common viral pathogens (according to a later analysis) appeared linked to several of the most significant clusters.

With 60 Vbeta and 13 Jbeta primers, the PCR was carried out. Only in-frame clones appear in the TCRdb table, and some are missing; sequencing was by immunoSEQ multiplex PCR. The data contain 220,000 or so clones, around four fifths of them singletons. Sequencing was done on a sample of PBMCs. The TCR sequence derives from a male donor in good health and CMV-seronegative. The chain couples TRBV5-1 to TRBJ1-1; D not certain. CDR3 bases: TGCGCCAGCAGCGGCGGAGGCGGCGCTTTCTTT. It encodes CASSGGGGAFF.